Presented here are 17 T cell receptor beta chains from one specimen sequenced in a study of blood T cell repertoires in COVID-19. Assay: immunoSEQ multiplex PCR; the TCRdb copy retains only in-frame clones and omits some. This table holds some 250,000 clones, over 75% found once. The sequencing sample was made of peripheral blood. These receptors were obtained from a young woman with acute or convalescent COVID-19.

The sample holds one count of this clone. The genes are TRBV6-6 and TRBJ2-7, with 7 bases matching TRBD2. Per the germline V gene, CDR1 is MNHNY and CDR2 is SVGAGI (reference sequence). The CDR3 has 14 residues. J gave up 3 bases and V 2 bases, and 4 bases lay outside the gene matches. This chain's CDR3 is CASSYDASGYEQYF. In nucleotides, the CDR3 is TGTGCCAGCAGTTACGATGCTAGCGGCTACGAGCAGTACTTC.

The chain is built from TRBV7-8 and TRBJ1-1, with 9 nucleotides matching TRBD1. CDR3 length: 17 residues. V shed 4 bases, J shed 0 bases, and the junction held 9 bases outside the gene matches. The germline gives CDR1 SGHVS, CDR2 FQNEAQ. The CDR3 nucleotides are TGTGCCAGCAGCTCGACCGGGACAGGGTACATGAACACTGAAGCTTTCTTT. Residues: CASSSTGTGYMNTEAFF.

The V call is TRBV6-2 or TRBV6-3, the J call TRBJ1-5; D unclear. Germline CDR1 MNHEY, CDR2 SVGEGT. The CDR3 spans 18 residues. V was shortened by 4 bases and J by 0 bases, with 19 bases between the two germline ends. The CDR3 here is CASSSDRTGAYSNQPQHF. The CDR3 DNA sequence: TGTGCCAGCAGTTCAGATAGGACGGGAGCGTATAGCAATCAGCCCCAGCATTTT.

The V call is TRBV6-5, the J call TRBJ1-5, with a weak D call TRBD1 (6 bases). This CDR3 region has 15 residues. Per the germline V gene, CDR1 is MNHEY and CDR2 is SVGAGI. V was cut by 7 bases and J by 6 bases, with 19 bases left in between. Written as DNA, the CDR3 is TGTGCCAGCAAAAACAACAGGGACCCTGGTCAGCCCCAGCATTTT. This codes for CASKNNRDPGQPQHF.

V is TRBV11-3 and J is TRBJ2-6; D not certain. Germline V CDR1 and CDR2: SGHNT, YENEEA. V lost 5 bases and J lost 0, with 11 bases in between. The length of the CDR3 is 16 residues. For the CDR3, the DNA is TGTGCCAGCAGCCGAGCAGGTTTCTCTGGGGCCAACGTCCTGACTTTC. Amino acid sequence: CASSRAGFSGANVLTF. The full variable domain, rest sourced from reference TRBV11-3 and TRBJ2-6, is EAGVVQSPRYKIIEKKQPVAFWCNPISGHNTLYWYLQNLGQGPELLIRYENEEAVDDSQLPKDRFSAERLKGVDSTLKIQPAELGDSAVYLCASSRAGFSGANVLTFGAGSRLTVL.

This clone occurred once. V is TRBV9 and J is TRBJ2-5; 9 positions match TRBD1. Germline V gives CDR1 SGDLS, CDR2 YYNGEE. There are 18 residues in the CDR3. The V and J ends lost 0 bases and 1 base, in that order; junction bases with no gene match: 10. The CDR3 DNA is TGTGCCAGCAGCGTAGGTGTCGGGGGACAGGGCTCCCAAGAGACCCAGTACTTC. Protein: CASSVGVGGQGSQETQYF.

This sequence joins TRBV7-9 and TRBJ2-1; 9 bases align to TRBD2. V trimming: 7 bases; J trimming: 5 bases; junction bases outside the gene matches: 9. Germline loops: CDR1 SEHNR, CDR2 FQNEAQ (reference sequence). CDR3 size: 15 residues. The DNA for the CDR3 is TGTGCCAGCACAGATTTCGGGACTAGCAACAATGAGCAGTTCTTC. Its translation is CASTDFGTSNNEQFF. The whole variable domain, filled in from reference TRBV7-9 and TRBJ2-1, reads DTGVSQNPRHKITKRGQNVTFRCDPISEHNRLYWYRQTLGQGPEFLTYFQNEAQLEKSRLLSDRFSAERPKGSFSTLEIQRTEQGDSAMYLCASTDFGTSNNEQFFGPGTRLTVL.

The chain recombines TRBV5-4 with TRBJ2-1; 14 bases fit TRBD2. V lost 4 bases to trimming and J lost 3 bases; unmatched junction nucleotides: 6. This CDR3 is 17 amino acids long. Germline CDR1 is SGHNT and CDR2 is YYREEE (reference sequence). The CDR3 DNA is TGTGCCAGCAGCCCTGGGACTAGCGGGAGAAACTACAATGAGCAGTTCTTC. It specifies CASSPGTSGRNYNEQFF.

The sample holds a few counts of this clone. J is TRBJ2-2 and V is TRBV2, with 8 bases fitting TRBD2. Per germline, CDR1 SNHLY and CDR2 FYNNEI. Losses at the gene ends were 6 bases for V and 2 bases for J; bases not matched to a gene: 5. CDR3 size: 15 residues. The CDR3 loop reads CASRRLATNTGELFF. In DNA, the CDR3 is TGTGCCAGCAGGCGACTAGCGACAAACACCGGGGAGCTGTTTTTT.

The chain couples TRBV15 to TRBJ1-5; 8 bases are a match to TRBD1. CDR3 length: 13 residues. Germline CDR1 LNHNV, CDR2 YYDKDF (reference sequence). The trim removed 5 bases at V and 6 bases at J, leaving 3 bases unmatched. The CDR3 DNA follows: TGTGCCACCAGCTCGACAGGGGCTCAGCCCCAGCATTTT. Protein: CATSSTGAQPQHF. Supplemented by reference TRBV15 and TRBJ1-5, the full variable domain reads DAMVIQNPRYQVTQFGKPVTLSCSQTLNHNVMYWYQQKSSQAPKLLFHYYDKDFNNEADTPDNFQSRRPNTSFCFLDIRSPGLGDTAMYLCATSSTGAQPQHFGDGTRLSIL.

V usage is TRBV7-9 and J usage is TRBJ1-4, with D hard to call. The CDR3 consists of 16 residues. Germline V CDR1 and CDR2: SEHNR, FQNEAQ (reference sequence). Trimming shortened V by 1 base and J by 0 bases, and 9 bases separated the two germline ends. Here the CDR3 DNA reads TGTGCCAGCAGCTTAGGGACTGGAGCAACTAATGAAAAACTGTTTTTT. Its protein is CASSLGTGATNEKLFF.

This clone was seen once. V usage is TRBV27 and J usage is TRBJ1-2, with D hard to call. The CDR3 runs 13 residues. Germline V gives CDR1 MNHEY, CDR2 SMNVEV (reference sequence). The germline V and J ends were trimmed by 2 bases and 10 bases, with 14 bases remaining between them. This chain's CDR3 is CASSLGEWSAYTF. The CDR3 DNA follows: TGTGCCAGCAGTTTAGGGGAGTGGTCCGCCTACACCTTC.

The rearrangement joins TRBV14 to TRBJ2-2; 7 bases are a match to TRBD2. Looked up from germline, CDR1 is SGHDN and CDR2 is FVKESK. V was pared by 0 bases and J by 4 bases, with 8 bases of the junction left unmatched. The CDR3 sequence is 17 residues long. The CDR3 DNA reads as TGTGCCAGCAGCCAAGATCGTTGGGCGGGAGCCACCGGGGAGCTGTTTTTT. Its protein product is CASSQDRWAGATGELFF. The full variable domain, rest sourced from reference TRBV14 and TRBJ2-2, is EAGVTQFPSHSVIEKGQTVTLRCDPISGHDNLYWYRRVMGKEIKFLLHFVKESKQDESGMPNNRFLAERTGGTYSTLKVQPAELEDSGVYFCASSQDRWAGATGELFFGEGSRLTVL.

The chain uses TRBV6-5 and TRBJ2-7; D might be TRBD1 (6 bases). Trimming left V 6 bases short and J 6 bases short, with 15 bases between. This CDR3 spans 13 amino acids. Germline-derived CDR1 and CDR2 are MNHEY and SVGAGI. The CDR3 coding sequence is TGTGCCAGCAGGACAGTCAACAGGGCCGAGCAGTACTTC. As protein: CASRTVNRAEQYF.

This clone was seen once. This sequence joins TRBV29-1 and TRBJ2-3; TRBD1 is a possible D gene (6 bases). The CDR3 is 15 residues long. V was pared by 0 bases and J by 1 base, with 11 bases between. Germline CDR1 is SQVTM and CDR2 is ANQGSEA. The chain's CDR3 is CSVEDQGGRTDTQYF. CDR3 nucleotide sequence: TGCAGCGTTGAAGATCAAGGGGGTCGCACAGATACGCAGTATTTT.

This sequence joins TRBV15 and TRBJ1-4; a weak D match, TRBD1 (6 bases). The germline V gene encodes CDR1 LNHNV and CDR2 YYDKDF (reference sequence). Trimming cost V 3 bases and J 3 bases, with 11 bases left between them. The CDR3 extends over 15 amino acids. The DNA of the CDR3 is TGTGCCACCAGCAGGGGACACACCTCTAATGAAAAACTGTTTTTT. This encodes CATSRGHTSNEKLFF.

The gene calls are TRBV19 and TRBJ2-2, with D tentatively TRBD2 (6 bases). CDR1 is LNHDA and CDR2 is SQIVND in the germline V gene (reference sequence). V shed 9 bases and J shed 8 bases, with 19 bases lying between them. The length of the CDR3 is 14 residues. The CDR3 DNA reads as TGTGCCAGCCAGGAGGGGCCCTTCAGAGGGGAGCTGTTTTTT. This translates into CASQEGPFRGELFF.